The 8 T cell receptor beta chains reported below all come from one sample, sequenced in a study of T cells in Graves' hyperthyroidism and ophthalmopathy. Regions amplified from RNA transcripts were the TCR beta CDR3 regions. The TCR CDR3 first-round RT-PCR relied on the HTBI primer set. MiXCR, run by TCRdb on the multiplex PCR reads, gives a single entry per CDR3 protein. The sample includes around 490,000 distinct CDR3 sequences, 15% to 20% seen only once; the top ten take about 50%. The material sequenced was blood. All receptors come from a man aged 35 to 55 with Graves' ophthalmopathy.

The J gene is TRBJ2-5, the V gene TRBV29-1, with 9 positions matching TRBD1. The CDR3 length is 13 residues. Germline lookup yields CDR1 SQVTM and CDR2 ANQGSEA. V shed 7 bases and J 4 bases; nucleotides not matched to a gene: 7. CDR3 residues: CSAPPGQGETQYF. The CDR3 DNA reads TGCAGCGCTCCACCGGGACAGGGAGAGACCCAGTACTTC.

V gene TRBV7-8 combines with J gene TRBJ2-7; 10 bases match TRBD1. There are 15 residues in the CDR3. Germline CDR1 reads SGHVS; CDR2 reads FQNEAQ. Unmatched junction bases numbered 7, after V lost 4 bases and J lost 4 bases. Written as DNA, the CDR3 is TGTGCCAGCAGCTCCCGGACAGGGGGTTTATACGAGCAGTACTTC. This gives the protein CASSSRTGGLYEQYF. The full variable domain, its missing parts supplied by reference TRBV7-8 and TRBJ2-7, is GAGVSQSPRYKVAKRGQDVALRCDPISGHVSLFWYQQALGQGPEFLTYFQNEAQLDKSGLPSDRFFAERPEGSVSTLKIQRTQQEDSAVYLCASSSRTGGLYEQYFGPGTRLTVT.

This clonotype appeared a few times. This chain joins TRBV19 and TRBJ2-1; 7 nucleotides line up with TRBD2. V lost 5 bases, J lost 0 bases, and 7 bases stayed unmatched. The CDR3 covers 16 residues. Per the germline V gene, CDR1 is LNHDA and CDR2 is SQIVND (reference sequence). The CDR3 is CASSGARTSSYNEQFF. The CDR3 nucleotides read TGTGCCAGTAGTGGGGCTCGGACTAGCTCCTACAATGAGCAGTTCTTC.

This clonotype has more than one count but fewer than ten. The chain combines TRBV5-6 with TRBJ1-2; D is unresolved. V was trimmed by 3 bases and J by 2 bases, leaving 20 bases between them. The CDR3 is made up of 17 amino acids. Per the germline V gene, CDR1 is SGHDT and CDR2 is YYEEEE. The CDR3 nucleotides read TGTGCCAGCAGCTCCCCGGTTAGCGACATAGTCAACTATGGCTACACCTTC. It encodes CASSSPVSDIVNYGYTF.

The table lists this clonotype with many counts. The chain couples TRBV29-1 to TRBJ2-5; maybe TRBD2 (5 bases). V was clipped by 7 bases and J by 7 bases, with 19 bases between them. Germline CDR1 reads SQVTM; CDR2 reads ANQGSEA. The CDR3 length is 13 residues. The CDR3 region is CSGSDYPIGTQYF. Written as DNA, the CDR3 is TGCAGCGGGTCTGACTACCCCATAGGGACCCAGTACTTC.

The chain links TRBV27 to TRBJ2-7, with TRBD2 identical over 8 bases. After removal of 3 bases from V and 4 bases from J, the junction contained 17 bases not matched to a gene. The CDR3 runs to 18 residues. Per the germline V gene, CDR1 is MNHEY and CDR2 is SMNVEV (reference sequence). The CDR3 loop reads CASSFTGESGGSRYEQYF. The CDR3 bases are TGTGCCAGCAGTTTCACGGGGGAGAGCGGGGGATCCCGGTACGAGCAGTACTTC.

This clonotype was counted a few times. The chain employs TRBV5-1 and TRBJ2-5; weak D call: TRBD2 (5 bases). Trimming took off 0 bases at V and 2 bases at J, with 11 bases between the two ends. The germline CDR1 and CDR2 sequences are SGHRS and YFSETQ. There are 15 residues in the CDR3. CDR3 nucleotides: TGCGCCAGCAGCTTGGCCACGGGGAATCAAGAGACCCAGTACTTC. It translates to CASSLATGNQETQYF. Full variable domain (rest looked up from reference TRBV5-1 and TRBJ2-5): KAGVTQTPRYLIKTRGQQVTLSCSPISGHRSVSWYQQTPGQGLQFLFEYFSETQRNKGNFPGRFSGRQFSNSRSEMNVSTLELGDSALYLCASSLATGNQETQYFGPGTRLLVL.

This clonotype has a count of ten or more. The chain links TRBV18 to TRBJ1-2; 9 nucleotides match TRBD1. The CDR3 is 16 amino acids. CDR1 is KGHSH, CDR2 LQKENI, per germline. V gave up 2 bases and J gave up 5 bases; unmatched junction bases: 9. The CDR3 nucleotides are TGTGCCAGCTCACCATCCGACAGGGGGTCTCGATATGGCTACACCTTC. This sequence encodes CASSPSDRGSRYGYTF.